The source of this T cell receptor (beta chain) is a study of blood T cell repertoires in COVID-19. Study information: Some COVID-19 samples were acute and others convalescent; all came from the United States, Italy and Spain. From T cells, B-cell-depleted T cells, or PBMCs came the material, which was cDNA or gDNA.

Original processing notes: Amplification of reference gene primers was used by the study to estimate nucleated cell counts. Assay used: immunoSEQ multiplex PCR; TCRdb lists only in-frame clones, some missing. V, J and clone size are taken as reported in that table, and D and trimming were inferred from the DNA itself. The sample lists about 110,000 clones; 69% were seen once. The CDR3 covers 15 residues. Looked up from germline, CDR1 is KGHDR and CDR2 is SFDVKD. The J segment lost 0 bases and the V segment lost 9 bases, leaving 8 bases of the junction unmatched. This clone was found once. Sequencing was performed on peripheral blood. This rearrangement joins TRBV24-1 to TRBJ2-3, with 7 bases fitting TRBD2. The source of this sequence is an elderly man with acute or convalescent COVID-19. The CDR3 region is CATGLAGLSTDTQYF. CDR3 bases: TGTGCCACCGGTTTAGCGGGCCTCAGCACAGATACGCAGTATTTT.